This TCR beta chain appears in the sequencing data of a study of stem cell transplantation in POMP-related autoinflammatory disease. Study conclusions and caveats: PRAID patients trended toward lower TRB diversity and higher clonality in all analyzed T-cell subsets. Fewer unique TRB V-J gene pairings were identified in patients with PRAID.

As for this clone: As yet, its antigen is unknown.

TCRdb keeps only in-frame clones here, not all; method: immunoSEQ multiplex PCR. Among about 8,000 clones listed, roughly 90% were seen once. CDR3 length equals 15 residues. Germline assignment: CDR1 MGHRA and CDR2 YSYEKL. Trimming cost V 4 bases and J 2 bases; bases outside gene matches: 6. The chain uses TRBV4-1 and TRBJ2-7; 9 bases are shared with TRBD2. Sequenced here: CD8+ T cells from PBMCs, sampled before stem cell transplantation. This TCR was recovered from a human donor with POMP-related autoinflammation and immune dysregulation (PRAID). The CDR3 DNA reads as TGCGCCAGCAGCCTTAGCGGGAGCGTTCCCTACGAGCAGTACTTC. Its protein product is CASSLSGSVPYEQYF.